This entry features one T cell receptor beta chain sequence. The antigen remains unidentified. The CDR3 has 11 amino acids. Via template switching, UMIs carrying a 6-nucleotide sample barcode were introduced. TCRdb reprocessed the 5' RACE reads and keeps a single row for each CDR3 protein, giving no DNA. The sample table includes approximately 420,000 distinct CDR3 sequences. The data originate from a study of monozygotic twins with inflammatory bowel disease. General study findings and limits: Differing T cell subtypes remained indistinguishable. Nothing supported a single strong signal or clonotype that was associated with IBD. Discordant twins showed the same repertoire similarity as concordant twins, possibly from limited power.

Sequencing was carried out using blood. The rearrangement joins TRBV12-3 or TRBV12-4 to TRBJ2-7. The TCR comes from a human donor with ulcerative colitis or Crohn's disease, or a healthy co-twin of an affected twin (not recorded which). CDR3 in amino acids: CASSLNLEQYF.